Sequencing of this T cell receptor (beta chain) was carried out in a study of cytomegalovirus exposure and HLA in healthy donors. Study observations and caveats: An analysis that came later showed most CMV-associated TCR beta chains appearing HLA-restricted. The authors later found TCR association rates varying by HLA locus, with DRB1 most and HLA-C fewest.

The CDR3 spans 13 residues. V lost 7 bases to trimming and J lost 6 bases, with 13 bases between them. CDR1 SEHNR and CDR2 FQNEAQ come from the germline V gene (reference sequence). This clone was seen a few times. Its antigen is not known. 60 Vbeta and 13 Jbeta primers were used in PCR. Under the authors' procedure: Unique TCR beta chains numbered roughly 80 million in a later analysis, with roughly 10 million shared. Sequencing was performed with immunoSEQ multiplex PCR; in TCRdb, only in-frame clones are kept and a portion is missing. V, J and clone size were drawn from that table, and D and trimming were deduced from the DNA. The table shows some 140,000 clones, with 60% to 80% occurring only once.

The receptor's source is a man aged 25 to 45 in good health and CMV-seronegative. Sequenced sample: PBMCs. The chain carries TRBV7-9 and TRBJ2-1; tentative D call: TRBD2 (5 bases). This CDR3 is CASIRTASNEQFF. The CDR3, as DNA: TGTGCCAGCATCCGGACTGCCTCCAATGAGCAGTTCTTC.